The present entry profiles one TCR beta chain with its context. The source of the sample is a study of blood T cell repertoires in COVID-19. In the study's own analysis: Amplification of reference gene primers was used by the study to estimate nucleated cell counts. Some clones are missing from TCRdb's copy, which holds only in-frame ones; the method was immunoSEQ multiplex PCR. That table supplies the V and J calls and clone size; D and trimming were determined from the DNA. The sample gives some 42,000 clones, around four fifths of which show up once; roughly 5% is in the top ten. This receptor was taken from a man aged 50-60 years with active COVID-19. The sequencing sample was made of peripheral blood.

This chain's CDR3 is CASSLDHAGGLSNEQFF. For the CDR3, the DNA is TGTGCCAGCAGCTTAGATCACGCGGGAGGCCTGTCAAATGAGCAGTTCTTC. The chain carries TRBV11-3 and TRBJ2-1; 8 positions match TRBD2. Germline V gene lookup returns CDR1 SGHNT and CDR2 YENEEA. V was pared by 0 bases and J by 7 bases, with 11 bases of the junction left unmatched. This CDR3 has 17 residues.